This entry describes one T cell receptor (beta chain). The sample comes from a study of CD8 T cells in Susac syndrome. Random hexamers were used to reverse transcribe an amount of about 0.45 to 1 ug RNA. Across 54 Vbeta and 13 Jbeta, TCR beta CDR3 was amplified with immunoSEQ multiplex PCR. TCRdb redid the calling of the immunoSEQ multiplex PCR reads with MiXCR, one entry per CDR3 protein. The data contain under 200,000 distinct CDR3 sequences, 90% to 95% of them singletons. Each multiple sclerosis control was a treatment-naive patient with relapsing-remitting disease that was either stable or active. TEMRA cells were FACS-enriched and CD8+ and CD4+ T cells negatively isolated. The CDR3 is 17 residues long. The J segment lost 0 bases and the V segment lost 5 bases, leaving 6 bases of the junction unmatched.

Sequenced material: CD8+ T cells from PBMCs. The rearrangement uses TRBV12-3 or TRBV12-4 and TRBJ2-3, with TRBD2 matching 12 bases. The sequence derives from a human donor with multiple sclerosis. CDR3 bases: TGTGCCAGCAGTCCGGGACTAGCGGGCTTTAGCACAGATACGCAGTATTTT. This sequence encodes CASSPGLAGFSTDTQYF.